Following are 18 T cell receptor beta chains from one sample sequenced in a study of T cell responses to AZD1222 COVID-19 vaccine. This table comes from immunoSEQ multiplex PCR, and its TCRdb copy is limited to in-frame clones, with some not included. The sample records about 150,000 clones, 85% to 95% being singletons. The specimen comprised peripheral blood, sampled 28 days after the second AZD1222 dose. The receptors come from an adult who received the AZD1222 COVID-19 vaccine.

The table lists this clone with a count of one. The chain employs TRBV4-3 and TRBJ2-7; no firm D call. V was trimmed by 0 bases and J by 5 bases, leaving 14 bases between them. Germline-derived CDR1 and CDR2 are LGHNA and YSLEER. This CDR3 comprises 15 residues. In DNA, the CDR3 is TGCGCCAGCAGCCAAGATGGCAGTTCGGTCGACGAGCAGTACTTC. The encoded protein is CASSQDGSSVDEQYF.

The chain uses TRBV19 and TRBJ1-6, with D unclear. The CDR3 extends over 16 amino acids. Trimming pared 10 bases from V and 8 bases from J, leaving 24 bases between. CDR1 and CDR2 from the germline V gene are LNHDA and SQIVND (reference sequence). The chain's CDR3 is CATSTPFAGSDSPLHF. The CDR3 region has the DNA TGTGCCACCAGTACCCCCTTTGCGGGGAGCGATTCACCCCTCCACTTT.

J is TRBJ1-2 and V is TRBV28, with 9 bases aligning to TRBD1. Trimming took 6 bases from V and 6 from J; bases not matched to a gene: 8. The CDR3 spans 14 residues. The V gene's germline CDR1 is MDHEN and CDR2 SYDVKM. DNA for the CDR3: TGTGCCAGCAGGCTACAGGGGGCGGCCAATGGCTACACCTTC. Amino acids: CASRLQGAANGYTF.

V is TRBV25-1 and J is TRBJ1-1; D is undetermined. Per germline, CDR1 MGHDK and CDR2 SYGVNS. The CDR3 sequence is 14 residues long. Trimming left V 4 bases short and J 6 bases short, with 15 bases between. CDR3 amino acids: CASSVGPTIAEAFF. As DNA, the CDR3 is TGTGCCAGCAGTGTTGGACCAACGATCGCTGAAGCTTTCTTT.

The rearrangement uses TRBV5-5 and TRBJ2-6, with D unresolved. V was clipped by 0 bases and J by 0 bases, with 4 bases between them. Germline CDR1 is SGHKS and CDR2 is YYEKEE (reference sequence). The CDR3 runs to 15 residues. This CDR3 reads CASSLVGSGANVLTF. CDR3 bases: TGTGCCAGCAGCTTGGTGGGCTCTGGGGCCAACGTCCTGACTTTC.

This sequence joins TRBV2 and TRBJ2-5; D is tentatively TRBD1 or TRBD2 (5 bases each). The CDR3 is 13 residues long. The V end was cut by 7 bases, the J end by 3 bases, with 12 bases between. Looked up from germline, CDR1 is SNHLY and CDR2 is FYNNEI. CDR3 sequence (DNA): TGTGCCAGCATGGGGTGGGGGAAAGAGACCCAGTACTTC. Amino acid sequence: CASMGWGKETQYF.

V is TRBV29-1 and J is TRBJ1-4, with D perhaps matching TRBD1 (6 bases). CDR3 length equals 13 residues. V lost 7 bases to trimming and J lost 7 bases, with 16 bases between them. The germline CDR1 and CDR2 sequences are SQVTM and ANQGSEA. The CDR3 spells CSGLQGGGEKLFF. The CDR3 bases are TGCAGCGGACTTCAGGGAGGGGGTGAAAAACTGTTTTTT.

J is TRBJ1-1 and V is TRBV6-5; D is uncertain. Germline-derived CDR1 and CDR2 are MNHEY and SVGAGI. The CDR3 loop spans 14 amino acids. Trimming stripped 2 bases from V and 5 bases from J, with 12 bases between. CDR3 nucleotides: TGTGCCAGCAGTTACCGCCAGGAAAGGACTGAAGCTTTCTTT. Translated, it gives CASSYRQERTEAFF.

V is TRBV28 and J is TRBJ2-7; D may be TRBD2 (5 bases). The germline gives CDR1 MDHEN, CDR2 SYDVKM. The ends were cut back, 10 bases at V and 4 bases at J, with 20 bases in the middle. CDR3 size: 14 residues. The CDR3 DNA is TGTGCCACCACCTTCGGCGGAGGTGGTTACGAGCAGTACTTC. This codes for CATTFGGGGYEQYF.

This clone came up a few times. The V and J genes are TRBV7-2 and TRBJ1-1, with 10 bases matching TRBD1. Trimming cost V 0 bases and J 0 bases; bases outside gene matches: 1. This CDR3 spans 16 amino acids. In germline, CDR1 is SGHTA, CDR2 FQGNSA. CDR3 bases: TGTGCCAGCAGCTTAGCGGGACAGGGGATGAACACTGAAGCTTTCTTT. Its translation is CASSLAGQGMNTEAFF. The full variable domain, completed using reference TRBV7-2 and TRBJ1-1, is GAGVSQSPSNKVTEKGKDVELRCDPISGHTALYWYRQSLGQGLEFLIYFQGNSAPDKSGLPSDRFSAERTGGSVSTLTIQRTQQEDSAVYLCASSLAGQGMNTEAFFGQGTRLTVV.

The chain couples TRBV4-1 to TRBJ2-5; the D gene is possibly TRBD1 (8 bases). The CDR3 sequence is 15 residues long. Trimming took 4 bases from V and 2 from J, leaving 14 bases between them. Germline V CDR1 and CDR2: MGHRA, YSYEKL. CDR3 bases: TGCGCCAGCAGCCTACAGGGGGGGACACAAGAGACCCAGTACTTC. It specifies CASSLQGGTQETQYF.

The chain joins TRBV10-2 to TRBJ2-5, with a possible D match to TRBD2 (6 bases). Germline values: CDR1 WSHSY, CDR2 SAAADI. The CDR3 extends over 17 amino acids. Trimming cost V 3 bases and J 4 bases, with 21 bases left between them. This chain's CDR3 is CASSDMTRGGRGETQYF. Here the CDR3 DNA reads TGCGCCAGCAGTGATATGACTAGGGGAGGCCGTGGAGAGACCCAGTACTTC.

CDR3 DNA sequence: TGTGCCAGCAGTGATGGGGAGGGGACAGGGGGTCAGCCCCAGCATTTT. Amino acids: CASSDGEGTGGQPQHF. The V call is TRBV6-1, the J call TRBJ1-5, with TRBD1 matching 11 bases. V shed 3 bases and J 6 bases; nucleotides not matched to a gene: 7. The CDR3 runs to 16 residues. Per germline, CDR1 MNHNS and CDR2 SASEGT.

J is TRBJ2-3 and V is TRBV30, with 10 bases that match TRBD2. This CDR3 is 15 amino acids long. The germline gives CDR1 GTSNPN, CDR2 SVGIG (reference sequence). The J segment lost 6 bases and the V segment lost 1 base, leaving 7 bases of the junction unmatched. CDR3 residues: CAWSEKRGGTDTQYF. The DNA of the CDR3 is TGTGCCTGGAGTGAAAAGCGGGGGGGTACGGATACGCAGTATTTT.

The chain recombines TRBV2 with TRBJ1-4, with TRBD1 identical over 9 bases. CDR1 is SNHLY and CDR2 is FYNNEI in the germline V gene. Trimming removed 4 bases from V and 5 bases from J; junction bases left unmatched: 5. This CDR3 is built from 15 residues. In DNA form, the CDR3 reads TGTGCCAGCAGTGGTGTTGGGACAGGGAATGAAAAACTGTTTTTT. Its translation is CASSGVGTGNEKLFF. Complete variable domain (other parts from reference TRBV2 and TRBJ1-4): EPEVTQTPSHQVTQMGQEVILRCVPISNHLYFYWYRQILGQKVEFLVSFYNNEISEKSEIFDDQFSVERPDGSNFTLKIRSTKLEDSAMYFCASSGVGTGNEKLFFGSGTQLSVL.

V and J are TRBV12-3 or TRBV12-4 and TRBJ2-7; D unclear. Trimming took off 1 base at V and 4 bases at J, with 5 bases between the two ends. The CDR3 has 12 residues. The CDR3 DNA reads TGTGCCAGCAGTTTAGGTCATTACGAGCAGTACTTC. Its protein is CASSLGHYEQYF.

V usage is TRBV5-1 and J usage is TRBJ2-1; unclear D gene. The CDR3 totals 12 residues. CDR1 SGHRS and CDR2 YFSETQ come from the germline V gene. V was pared by 2 bases and J by 5 bases, with 5 bases between. Written as DNA, the CDR3 is TGCGCCAGCAGCTTAATAGACAATGAGCAGTTCTTC. It encodes CASSLIDNEQFF.

The V gene is TRBV29-1, the J gene TRBJ1-2; maybe TRBD1 (5 bases). Trimming removed 3 bases at V and 8 bases at J, with 13 bases between. This CDR3 is built from 12 residues. The germline CDR1 and CDR2 sequences are SQVTM and ANQGSEA. DNA of the CDR3: TGCAGCGTTGATAGGGGCAGTCCGGGCTACACCTTC. This sequence encodes CSVDRGSPGYTF.